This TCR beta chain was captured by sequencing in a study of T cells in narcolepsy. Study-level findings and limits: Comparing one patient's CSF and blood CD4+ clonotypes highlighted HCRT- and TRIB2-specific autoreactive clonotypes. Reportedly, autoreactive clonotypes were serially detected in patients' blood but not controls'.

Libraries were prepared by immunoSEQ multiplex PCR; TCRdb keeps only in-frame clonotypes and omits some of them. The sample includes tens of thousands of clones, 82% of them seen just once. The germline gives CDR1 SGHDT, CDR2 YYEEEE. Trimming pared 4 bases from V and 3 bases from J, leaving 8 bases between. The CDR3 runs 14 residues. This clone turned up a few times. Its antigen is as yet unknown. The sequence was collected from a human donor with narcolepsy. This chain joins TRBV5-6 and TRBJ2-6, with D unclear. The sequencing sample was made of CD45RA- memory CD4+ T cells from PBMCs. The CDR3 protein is CASSGDFGANVLTF. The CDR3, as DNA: TGTGCCAGCAGCGGTGACTTTGGGGCCAACGTCCTGACTTTC.